The 29 T cell receptor beta chains below come from one sample, sequenced in a study of blood T cell repertoires in COVID-19. Sequencing was performed with immunoSEQ multiplex PCR; in TCRdb, only in-frame clones are kept and a portion is missing. The data contain 35,000 to 45,000 clones, 85% to 90% of them singletons. The specimen was peripheral blood. The receptor source for this set is a man in his sixties or seventies with acute or convalescent COVID-19.

CDR3 sequence: CASSLDRVTEAFF. CDR3 nucleotides: TGTGCCAGCAGCTTGGACAGGGTGACTGAAGCTTTCTTT. The V and J genes are TRBV11-2 and TRBJ1-1, with TRBD1 matching 8 bases. J was trimmed by 5 bases and V by 3 bases; bases with no gene match: 2. Germline assignment: CDR1 SGHAT and CDR2 FQNNGV. The CDR3 runs 13 residues. Complete variable domain (other parts from reference TRBV11-2 and TRBJ1-1): EAGVAQSPRYKIIEKRQSVAFWCNPISGHATLYWYQQILGQGPKLLIQFQNNGVVDDSQLPKDRFSAERLKGVDSTLKIQPAKLEDSAVYLCASSLDRVTEAFFGQGTRLTVV.

The rearrangement joins TRBV11-1 to TRBJ2-2, with TRBD2 matching over 10 bases. The germline V gene has CDR1 SGHAT and CDR2 FQDESV (reference sequence). This CDR3 spans 16 amino acids. The J segment lost 7 bases and the V segment lost 3 bases, leaving 8 bases of the junction unmatched. CDR3 nucleotides: TGTGCCAGCAGCTTTCCTAGCGGGAGCATTGGCGGGGAGCTGTTTTTT. Translated, it gives CASSFPSGSIGGELFF.

Details on this clone: The junction departs from the called germline gene at one end, perhaps through a read error. The genes are TRBV4-3 and TRBJ2-1, with no clear D. The CDR3 totals 13 residues. Germline V gene data show CDR1 as LGHNA and CDR2 as YSLEER. In nucleotides, the CDR3 is TGCGCCAGCAGCCAATTACTCAGCCCGGAGCGGTTCTTC. Translated: CASSQLLSPERFF.

The chain has TRBV5-6 and TRBJ2-5; D unclear. V dropped 7 bases and J dropped 5 bases, with 15 bases sitting between them. The CDR3 contains 13 residues. Germline V CDR1 and CDR2: SGHDT, YYEEEE. This CDR3 is CASLLWPSETQYF. CDR3 nucleotides: TGTGCCAGCCTCCTTTGGCCCTCCGAGACCCAGTACTTC.

In DNA form, the CDR3 reads TGTGCCAGCATCCCAGGACAGCTGTACCAAGAGACCCAGTACTTC. Translated: CASIPGQLYQETQYF. The rearrangement joins TRBV3-1 (or the pseudogene TRBV3-2) to TRBJ2-5; D is possibly TRBD1 (6 bases). With 7 bases removed from V and 0 bases from J, the gap between germline ends came to 15 bases. The CDR3 extends over 15 amino acids. Germline assignment: CDR1 LGHDT and CDR2 YNNKEL (reference sequence).

The rearrangement links TRBV6-2 or TRBV6-3 to TRBJ1-6, with D possibly being TRBD1 (6 bases). V gave up 4 bases and J gave up 7 bases, with 11 bases separating them. Germline-derived CDR1 and CDR2 are MNHEY and SVGEGT. The length of the CDR3 is 14 residues. This chain's CDR3 is CASSWSGDNSPLHF. As DNA, the CDR3 is TGTGCCAGCAGTTGGTCAGGGGACAATTCACCCCTCCACTTT.

The chain couples TRBV28 to TRBJ1-4; D not certain. V dropped 6 bases and J dropped 7 bases, with 12 bases sitting between them. The CDR3 consists of 13 residues. The germline gives CDR1 MDHEN, CDR2 SYDVKM. CDR3: CASSQVNGEKLFF. The CDR3, as DNA: TGTGCCAGCAGCCAGGTTAACGGTGAAAAACTGTTTTTT.

CDR3 residues: CASSRQGAIVNEQFF. CDR3 sequence (DNA): TGTGCCAGTAGTAGGCAGGGGGCGATCGTCAATGAGCAGTTCTTC. The gene calls are TRBV19 and TRBJ2-1; TRBD1 aligns across 8 bases. After removal of 4 bases from V and 6 bases from J, the junction contained 8 bases not matched to a gene. Germline V lookup: CDR1 LNHDA, CDR2 SQIVND (reference sequence). This CDR3 comprises 15 residues.

This rearrangement joins TRBV7-8 to TRBJ1-4, with D perhaps matching TRBD1 (6 bases). The CDR3 is 11 residues long. Deletions cut 5 bases from V and 15 bases from J, with 13 bases between. Germline CDR1 reads SGHVS; CDR2 reads FQNEAQ. This CDR3 reads CASSVGGLVFF. The CDR3, as DNA: TGTGCCAGCAGCGTTGGGGGCCTCGTGTTTTTT.

The table lists this clone with a count of one. Here the CDR3 DNA reads TGTGCCAGCAGCTTAGAAGGGGGCAACAGTTCACCCCTCCACTTT. Translating gives CASSLEGGNSSPLHF. The chain joins TRBV7-9 to TRBJ1-6, with 7 positions matching TRBD1. V was clipped by 1 base and J by 9 bases; unmatched bases: 6. The V gene's germline CDR1 is SEHNR and CDR2 FQNEAQ (reference sequence). The CDR3 covers 15 residues.

This clone came up once. The chain uses TRBV27 and TRBJ2-3; 7 bases map to TRBD2. The trim removed 5 bases at V and 2 bases at J, leaving 1 base unmatched. Germline V gives CDR1 MNHEY, CDR2 SMNVEV (reference sequence). The length of the CDR3 is 13 residues. CDR3 amino acids: CASSAGVTDTQYF. In nucleotides, the CDR3 is TGTGCCAGCAGTGCGGGGGTCACAGATACGCAGTATTTT.

The CDR3 DNA reads as TGTGCCAGCAGTGGAGGGACAGCCGACTCTGGGGCCAACGTCCTGACTTTC. Its protein product is CASSGGTADSGANVLTF. The chain couples TRBV2 to TRBJ2-6; 7 nucleotides match TRBD1. With V trimmed by 4 bases and J by 0 bases, 6 bases remained unmatched. Germline CDR1 SNHLY, CDR2 FYNNEI. There are 17 residues in the CDR3.

The chain joins TRBV11-2 to TRBJ1-4; D is perhaps TRBD1 (6 bases). With 3 bases removed from V and 8 bases from J, the gap between germline ends came to 16 bases. This CDR3 has 15 residues. Per the germline V gene, CDR1 is SGHAT and CDR2 is FQNNGV. In DNA form, the CDR3 reads TGTGCCAGCAGCTTTGGGCAGGGGATAAAGGAAAAACTGTTTTTT. This sequence encodes CASSFGQGIKEKLFF.

The V and J genes are TRBV6-5 and TRBJ1-4; 9 nucleotides align to TRBD1. V trimming: 8 bases; J trimming: 3 bases; junction bases outside the gene matches: 1. Germline CDR1 MNHEY, CDR2 SVGAGI. The length of the CDR3 is 13 residues. The CDR3 DNA reads TGTGCCAGCCACAGGGGGCCTAATGAAAAACTGTTTTTT. Amino acid sequence: CASHRGPNEKLFF.

The chain links TRBV5-5 to TRBJ1-1, with 9 bases fitting TRBD1. The CDR3 sequence is 15 residues long. The germline V gene has CDR1 SGHKS and CDR2 YYEKEE (reference sequence). Trimming removed 1 base from V and 5 bases from J; junction bases left unmatched: 6. DNA of the CDR3: TGTGCCAGCAGCTTGCACGGACAGGGGAGGACTGAAGCTTTCTTT. Translated: CASSLHGQGRTEAFF.

The chain is built from TRBV11-3 and TRBJ2-7; TRBD2 agrees at 8 bases. The CDR3 has 15 amino acids. V was clipped by 0 bases and J by 6 bases; unmatched bases: 7. Germline V gene data show CDR1 as SGHNT and CDR2 as YENEEA. The CDR3, as DNA: TGTGCCAGCAGCTTAGAGGGGACCAGCGGGAGCGAGCAGTACTTC. Translated: CASSLEGTSGSEQYF.

The chain employs TRBV18 and TRBJ2-5, with TRBD1 matching over 8 bases. Germline V gene sequence: CDR1 KGHSH, CDR2 LQKENI. The CDR3 loop spans 17 amino acids. V was clipped by 4 bases and J by 6 bases; unmatched bases: 16. CDR3 DNA: TGTGCCAGCTCACGGGGTGCCGTGGACAGGGCAATGAAGACCCAGTACTTC. Translating it yields CASSRGAVDRAMKTQYF.

The rearrangement joins TRBV6-5 to TRBJ1-2, with D unclear. This CDR3 has 13 amino acids. The V gene lost 6 bases and the J gene lost 8 bases, with 16 bases spanning the gap. Per germline, CDR1 MNHEY and CDR2 SVGAGI. CDR3: CASRAPWGEGYTF. DNA for the CDR3: TGTGCCAGCAGGGCCCCCTGGGGAGAAGGCTACACCTTC.

The chain links TRBV5-6 to TRBJ1-2; 7 bases align to TRBD1. The CDR3 covers 15 residues. V shed 4 bases, J shed 4 bases, and the junction held 10 bases outside the gene matches. In germline, CDR1 is SGHDT, CDR2 YYEEEE. This CDR3 is CASSNPPGQSYGYTF. The CDR3, as DNA: TGTGCCAGCAGCAACCCCCCGGGACAGTCCTATGGCTACACCTTC.

The chain carries TRBV14 and TRBJ1-1; no clear D. Germline CDR1 and CDR2: SGHDN and FVKESK. The V end lost 0 bases, the J end lost 11 bases, and 19 bases lay between the germline ends. The CDR3 runs 15 residues. The CDR3 nucleotides are TGTGCCAGCAGCCAAGATATTGGGTTAAGGTCGGGGGCTTTCTTT. Amino acid sequence: CASSQDIGLRSGAFF.

This rearrangement joins TRBV21-1 to TRBJ2-3; no check of the table's D call, TRBD2, against the DNA was made. TRBV21-1 is termed a pseudogene. This CDR3 comprises 24 residues. The CDR3 DNA reads as TGTGCCAGCAGCAAAGAAGGGGCAGGGGCTAACCCTCCACGGACTAGCGGGGGGGCGGATACGCAGTATTTT. The encoded protein is CASSKEGAGANPPRTSGGADTQYF.

The V gene is TRBV9, the J gene TRBJ1-2; the D gene is possibly TRBD1 (5 bases). Germline V gene data show CDR1 as SGDLS and CDR2 as YYNGEE. There are 14 residues in the CDR3. The germline V and J ends were trimmed by 4 bases and 5 bases, with 15 bases remaining between them. The CDR3, as DNA: TGTGCCAGCAGCCCCGGGGGTCAGATATATGGCTACACCTTC. This encodes CASSPGGQIYGYTF. Full variable domain (remainder filled in from reference TRBV9 and TRBJ1-2): DSGVTQTPKHLITATGQRVTLRCSPRSGDLSVYWYQQSLDQGLQFLIQYYNGEERAKGNILERFSAQQFPDLHSELNLSSLELGDSALYFCASSPGGQIYGYTFGSGTRLTVV.

The chain has TRBV18 and TRBJ1-1; 7 bases agree with TRBD1. The germline gives CDR1 KGHSH, CDR2 LQKENI. The junction had 11 bases not matched to a gene; V was cut back by 1 base and J by 0 bases. The CDR3 loop spans 18 amino acids. DNA for the CDR3: TGTGCCAGCTCACCACAACCGGGACAGCACTACATGAACACTGAAGCTTTCTTT. Residues: CASSPQPGQHYMNTEAFF.

The V and J genes are TRBV5-6 and TRBJ1-3; D uncertain. The germline CDR1 and CDR2 sequences are SGHDT and YYEEEE. The CDR3 sequence is 14 residues long. The ends were cut back, 3 bases at V and 10 bases at J, with 17 bases in the middle. The CDR3 spells CASSSEGGSRTIYF. CDR3 in DNA: TGTGCCAGCAGCTCCGAGGGTGGTTCAAGAACCATATATTTT.

V usage is TRBV7-2 and J usage is TRBJ2-3; 13 bases match TRBD2. The V segment lost 5 bases and the J segment 5 bases; nucleotides outside the gene matches: 7. Germline loops: CDR1 SGHTA, CDR2 FQGNSA. The CDR3 sequence is 16 residues long. The CDR3 protein is CASSSTSGGAGDTQYF. In nucleotides, the CDR3 is TGTGCCAGCAGCAGTACTAGCGGGGGGGCCGGAGATACGCAGTATTTT.

J is TRBJ1-3 and V is TRBV30; D gene unclear. Germline V gene lookup returns CDR1 GTSNPN and CDR2 SVGIG (reference sequence). This CDR3 is built from 14 residues. V was shortened by 2 bases and J by 4 bases, with 12 bases between the two germline ends. The CDR3 loop reads CAWSTAGPGNTIYF. The DNA of the CDR3 is TGTGCCTGGAGTACCGCAGGTCCAGGAAACACCATATATTTT.

The chain employs TRBV6-2 or TRBV6-3 and TRBJ2-7; D unclear. The V end lost 4 bases, the J end lost 3 bases, and 4 bases lay between the germline ends. Germline loops: CDR1 MNHEY, CDR2 SVGEGT. The CDR3 sequence is 11 residues long. The CDR3 nucleotides are TGTGCCAGCAGTTCCCACTACGAGCAGTACTTC. Its translation is CASSSHYEQYF.

The chain is built from TRBV5-1 and TRBJ1-1; the D is unclear. The CDR3 totals 15 residues. The V and J ends lost 0 bases and 1 base respectively, with 10 bases between them. Per the germline V gene, CDR1 is SGHRS and CDR2 is YFSETQ. The CDR3 protein is CASSLAQATNTEAFF. In nucleotides, the CDR3 is TGCGCCAGCAGCTTGGCCCAGGCGACGAACACTGAAGCTTTCTTT.

The chain is built from TRBV7-9 and TRBJ1-5; TRBD1 aligns across 8 bases. This CDR3 spans 15 amino acids. From germline, CDR1 is SEHNR and CDR2 FQNEAQ (reference sequence). Germline trimming cut 1 base from V and 5 bases from J; bases unmatched to any gene: 4. The CDR3 bases are TGTGCCAGCAGCTTAGACAGGGGGTCCTATCAGCCCCAGCATTTT. Translating it yields CASSLDRGSYQPQHF.